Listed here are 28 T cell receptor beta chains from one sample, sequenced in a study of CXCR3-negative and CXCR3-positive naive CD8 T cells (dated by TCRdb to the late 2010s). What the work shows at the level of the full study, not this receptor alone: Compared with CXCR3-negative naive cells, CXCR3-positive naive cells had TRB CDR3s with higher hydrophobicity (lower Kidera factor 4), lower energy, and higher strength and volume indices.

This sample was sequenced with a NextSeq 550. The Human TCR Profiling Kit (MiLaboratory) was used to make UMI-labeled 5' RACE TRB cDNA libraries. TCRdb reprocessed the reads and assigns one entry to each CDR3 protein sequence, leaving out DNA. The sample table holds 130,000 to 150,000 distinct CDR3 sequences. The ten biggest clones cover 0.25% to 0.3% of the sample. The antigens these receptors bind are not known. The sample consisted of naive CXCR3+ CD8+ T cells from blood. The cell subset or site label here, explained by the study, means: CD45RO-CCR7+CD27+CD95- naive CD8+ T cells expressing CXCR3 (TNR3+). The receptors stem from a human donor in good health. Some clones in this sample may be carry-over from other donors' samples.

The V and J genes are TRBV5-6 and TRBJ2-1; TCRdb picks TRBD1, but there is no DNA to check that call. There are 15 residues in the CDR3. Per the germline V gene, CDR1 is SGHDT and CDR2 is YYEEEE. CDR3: CASSFGTGGPDEQFF.

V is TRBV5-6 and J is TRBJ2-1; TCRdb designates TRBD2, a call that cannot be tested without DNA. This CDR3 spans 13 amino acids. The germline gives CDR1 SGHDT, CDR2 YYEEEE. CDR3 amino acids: CASSLAPAGQQFF. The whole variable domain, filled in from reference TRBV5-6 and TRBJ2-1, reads DAGVTQSPTHLIKTRGQQVTLRCSPKSGHDTVSWYQQALGQGPQFIFQYYEEEERQRGNFPDRFSGHQFPNYSSELNVNALLLGDSALYLCASSLAPAGQQFFGPGTRLTVL.

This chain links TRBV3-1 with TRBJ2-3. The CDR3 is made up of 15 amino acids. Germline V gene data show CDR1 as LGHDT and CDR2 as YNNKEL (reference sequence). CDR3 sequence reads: CASSQEDGLTDTQYF.

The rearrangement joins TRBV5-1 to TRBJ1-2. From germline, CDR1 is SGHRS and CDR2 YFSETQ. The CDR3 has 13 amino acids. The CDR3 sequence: CASSPAGNYGYTF.

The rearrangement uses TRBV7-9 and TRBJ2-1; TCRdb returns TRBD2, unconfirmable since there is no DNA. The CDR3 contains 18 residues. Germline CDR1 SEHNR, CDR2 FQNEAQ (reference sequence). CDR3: CASSGVIGETVTYNEQFF.

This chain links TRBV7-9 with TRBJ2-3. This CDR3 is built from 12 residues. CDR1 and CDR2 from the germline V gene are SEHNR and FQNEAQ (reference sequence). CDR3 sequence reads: CASSLMADTQYF.

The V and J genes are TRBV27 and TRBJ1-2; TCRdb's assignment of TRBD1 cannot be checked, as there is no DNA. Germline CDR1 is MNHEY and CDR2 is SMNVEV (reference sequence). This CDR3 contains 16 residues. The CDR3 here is CASSFSGQGILYGYTF.

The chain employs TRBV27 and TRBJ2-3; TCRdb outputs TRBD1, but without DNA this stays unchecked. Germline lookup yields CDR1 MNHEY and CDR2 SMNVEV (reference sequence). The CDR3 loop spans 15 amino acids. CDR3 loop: CASSLRAQGAQSQYF.

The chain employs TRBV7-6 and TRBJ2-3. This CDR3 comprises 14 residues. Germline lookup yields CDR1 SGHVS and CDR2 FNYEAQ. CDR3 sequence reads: CASSLLAVTDTQYF.

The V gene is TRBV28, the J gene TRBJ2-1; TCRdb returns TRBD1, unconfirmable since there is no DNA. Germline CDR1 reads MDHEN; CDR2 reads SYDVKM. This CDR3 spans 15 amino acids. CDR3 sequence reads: CASREQGRSYNEQFF.

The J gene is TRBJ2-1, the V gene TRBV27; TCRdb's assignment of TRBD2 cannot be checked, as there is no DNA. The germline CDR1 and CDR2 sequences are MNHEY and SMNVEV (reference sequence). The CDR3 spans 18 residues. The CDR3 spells CASSLWASGGLTYNEQFF.

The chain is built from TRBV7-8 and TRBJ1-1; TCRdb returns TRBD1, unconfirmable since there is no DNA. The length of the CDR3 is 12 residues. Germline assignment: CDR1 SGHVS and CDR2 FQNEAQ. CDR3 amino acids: CASSTGVTEAFF.

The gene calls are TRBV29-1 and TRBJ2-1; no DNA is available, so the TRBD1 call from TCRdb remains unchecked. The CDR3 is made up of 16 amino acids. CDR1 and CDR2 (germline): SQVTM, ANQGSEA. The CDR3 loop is CSVEEGQGATYNKQFF.

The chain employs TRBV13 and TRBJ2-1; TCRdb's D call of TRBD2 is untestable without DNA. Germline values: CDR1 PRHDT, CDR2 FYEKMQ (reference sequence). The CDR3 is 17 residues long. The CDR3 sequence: CASSSGLAGVSYNEQFF.

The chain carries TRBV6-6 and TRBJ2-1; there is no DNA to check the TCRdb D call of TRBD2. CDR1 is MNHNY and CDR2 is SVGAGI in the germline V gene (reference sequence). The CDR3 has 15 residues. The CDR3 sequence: CASSYPGLGYNEQFF.

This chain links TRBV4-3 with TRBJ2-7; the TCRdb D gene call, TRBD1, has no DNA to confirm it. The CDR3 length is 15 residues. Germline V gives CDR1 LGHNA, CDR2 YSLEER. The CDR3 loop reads CASSQDPGQSYEQYF.

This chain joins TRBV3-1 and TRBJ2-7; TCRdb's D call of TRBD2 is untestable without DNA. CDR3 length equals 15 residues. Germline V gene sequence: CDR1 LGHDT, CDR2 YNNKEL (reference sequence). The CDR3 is CASSQGTSGLYEQYF.

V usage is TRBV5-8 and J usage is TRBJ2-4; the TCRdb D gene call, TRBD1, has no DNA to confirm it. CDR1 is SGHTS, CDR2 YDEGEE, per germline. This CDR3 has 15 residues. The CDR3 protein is CASSYGTGEGNIQYF.

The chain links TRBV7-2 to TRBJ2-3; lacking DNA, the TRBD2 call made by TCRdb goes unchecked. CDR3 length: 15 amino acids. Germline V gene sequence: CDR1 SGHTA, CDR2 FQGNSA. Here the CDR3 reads CASSTLLAGGDTQYF. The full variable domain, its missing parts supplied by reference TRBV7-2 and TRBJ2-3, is GAGVSQSPSNKVTEKGKDVELRCDPISGHTALYWYRQSLGQGLEFLIYFQGNSAPDKSGLPSDRFSAERTGGSVSTLTIQRTQQEDSAVYLCASSTLLAGGDTQYFGPGTRLTVL.

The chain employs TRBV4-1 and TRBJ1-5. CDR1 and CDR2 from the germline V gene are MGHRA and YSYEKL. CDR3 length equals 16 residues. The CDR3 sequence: CASSHSPHFSNQPQHF.

The CDR3 spells CASTQGRGANYGYTF. The genes are TRBV12-3 or TRBV12-4 and TRBJ1-2; the TRBD1 assignment by TCRdb is unverifiable without DNA. This CDR3 region has 15 residues.

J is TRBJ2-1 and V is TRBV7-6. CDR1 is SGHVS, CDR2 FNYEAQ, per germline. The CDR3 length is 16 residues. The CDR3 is CASSHSGQGPNNEQFF.

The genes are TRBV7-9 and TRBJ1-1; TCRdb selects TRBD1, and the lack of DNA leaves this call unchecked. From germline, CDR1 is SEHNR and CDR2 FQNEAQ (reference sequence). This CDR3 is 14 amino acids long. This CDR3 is CASSPGRGFSEAFF.

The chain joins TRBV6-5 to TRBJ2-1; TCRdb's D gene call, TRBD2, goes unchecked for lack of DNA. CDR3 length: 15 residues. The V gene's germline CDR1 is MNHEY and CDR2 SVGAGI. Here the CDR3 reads CASSRTSGGGNEQFF.

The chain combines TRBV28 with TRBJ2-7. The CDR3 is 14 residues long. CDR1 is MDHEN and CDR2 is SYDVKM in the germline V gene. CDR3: CASSFLNNIYEQYF. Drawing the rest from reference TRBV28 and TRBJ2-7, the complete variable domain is DVKVTQSSRYLVKRTGEKVFLECVQDMDHENMFWYRQDPGLGLRLIYFSYDVKMKEKGDIPEGYSVSREKKERFSLILESASTNQTSMYLCASSFLNNIYEQYFGPGTRLTVT.

CDR3 amino acids: CASSLRLQGGEAFF. The gene calls are TRBV28 and TRBJ1-1. This CDR3 region has 14 residues. Germline CDR1 reads MDHEN; CDR2 reads SYDVKM.

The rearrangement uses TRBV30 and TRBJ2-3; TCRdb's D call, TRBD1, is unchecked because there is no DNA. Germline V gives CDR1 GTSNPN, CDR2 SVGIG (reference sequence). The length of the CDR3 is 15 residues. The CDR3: CAWEPGTGSTDTQYF.

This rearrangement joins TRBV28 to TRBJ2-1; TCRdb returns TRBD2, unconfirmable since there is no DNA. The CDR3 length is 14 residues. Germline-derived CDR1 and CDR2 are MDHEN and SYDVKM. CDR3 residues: CASSLSLRGNEQFF.